A single sample gave rise to the 24 T cell receptor beta chains below, sequenced in a study of cytomegalovirus exposure and HLA in healthy donors. Profiling relied on immunoSEQ multiplex PCR, and the TCRdb table lists in-frame clones only, not all of them. The sample holds approximately 180,000 clones, about 87% seen once. Specimen: PBMCs. These receptors were taken from a woman aged 30 to 39 in good health and CMV-seronegative.

The V gene is TRBV5-1, the J gene TRBJ1-1, with a weak D call TRBD1 (6 bases). This CDR3 contains 15 residues. Trimming took off 1 base at V and 11 bases at J, with 21 bases between the two ends. Germline loops: CDR1 SGHRS, CDR2 YFSETQ. The CDR3 bases are TGCGCCAGCAGCTTGTTAGAGGGGGGGGACCGAAAGGCTTTCTTT. Translated: CASSLLEGGDRKAFF.

The V call is TRBV4-1, the J call TRBJ1-5; no clear D gene. Trimming left V 0 bases short and J 3 bases short, with 12 bases between. CDR3 size: 16 residues. CDR1 and CDR2 (germline): MGHRA, YSYEKL. This CDR3 reads CASSQDPGIINQPQHF. CDR3 bases: TGCGCCAGCAGCCAAGACCCGGGAATCATCAATCAGCCCCAGCATTTT.

This clone was counted a few times. This sequence joins TRBV7-9 and TRBJ2-2, with D possibly matching TRBD2 (6 bases). The CDR3 consists of 14 residues. Germline V CDR1 and CDR2: SEHNR, FQNEAQ (reference sequence). V was cut by 5 bases and J by 1 base, with 8 bases left in between. CDR3 amino acids: CASSVGGNTGELFF. Written as DNA, the CDR3 is TGTGCCAGCAGCGTGGGGGGGAACACCGGGGAGCTGTTTTTT.

The genes are TRBV6-1 and TRBJ2-7; 8 bases fit TRBD1. Germline V lookup: CDR1 MNHNS, CDR2 SASEGT. This CDR3 has 15 residues. The V gene end was trimmed by 7 bases and the J gene end by 0 bases; junction bases not matched to a gene: 8. The CDR3 DNA follows: TGTGCCAGCACCCCCGCCGGGACAGGCTCCTACGAGCAGTACTTC. This sequence encodes CASTPAGTGSYEQYF.

The chain recombines TRBV6-5 with TRBJ2-7; 7 bases are shared with TRBD1. Germline CDR1 reads MNHEY; CDR2 reads SVGAGI. Germline trimming cut 6 bases from V and 7 bases from J; bases unmatched to any gene: 9. This CDR3 region has 13 residues. CDR3: CASSTEGGGEQYF. The CDR3 coding sequence is TGTGCCAGCAGCACAGAAGGGGGCGGAGAGCAGTACTTC.

The chain combines TRBV27 with TRBJ2-3; TRBD2 agrees at 7 bases. This CDR3 is 15 amino acids long. J gave up 4 bases and V 4 bases, and 8 bases lay outside the gene matches. Germline-derived CDR1 and CDR2 are MNHEY and SMNVEV (reference sequence). This CDR3 is CASSWSGGSADTQYF. In DNA form, the CDR3 reads TGTGCCAGCAGTTGGTCCGGGGGGTCCGCAGATACGCAGTATTTT.

The chain links TRBV4-1 to TRBJ1-2, with D possibly being TRBD1 (6 bases). CDR3 length: 14 residues. The V end was cut by 4 bases, the J end by 6 bases, with 15 bases between. CDR1 is MGHRA, CDR2 YSYEKL, per germline. CDR3 in DNA: TGCGCCAGCAGCCCGATTGGACAGAGACATGGCTACACCTTC. Amino acid sequence: CASSPIGQRHGYTF.

This clone was counted a few times. The chain recombines TRBV15 with TRBJ1-2; D call uncertain. Germline CDR1 and CDR2: LNHNV and YYDKDF (reference sequence). Trimming pared 0 bases from V and 0 bases from J, leaving 8 bases between. CDR3 length: 15 amino acids. The CDR3 region has the DNA TGTGCCACCAGCAGAGAGCGGCGAGCTAACTATGGCTACACCTTC. It codes for CATSRERRANYGYTF.

The genes are TRBV21-1 and TRBJ2-7; the table gives TRBD1 as D, unverified against the DNA. TRBV21-1 is deemed a pseudogene. The CDR3 loop spans 14 amino acids. The CDR3 reads CASSISGRGEEQYF. CDR3 in DNA: TGTGCCAGCAGCATAAGCGGCAGGGGGGAAGAGCAGTACTTC.

The chain couples TRBV5-4 to TRBJ2-1; TRBD2 aligns across 7 bases. Germline trimming cut 3 bases from V and 6 bases from J; bases unmatched to any gene: 9. From germline, CDR1 is SGHNT and CDR2 YYREEE (reference sequence). The CDR3 spans 15 residues. The CDR3 nucleotides read TGTGCCAGCAGCTCGGGGGGAACAGAACCCAATGAGCAGTTCTTC. Protein: CASSSGGTEPNEQFF.

V gene TRBV10-1 combines with J gene TRBJ2-4, with 8 bases fitting TRBD2. Germline V gene data show CDR1 as WNHNN and CDR2 as SYGVQD (reference sequence). V gave up 3 bases and J gave up 9 bases; unmatched junction bases: 7. This CDR3 spans 14 amino acids. The CDR3, as DNA: TGCGCCAGCAGTGACGGGACTAGGGACGGCATTCAGTACTTC. Protein: CASSDGTRDGIQYF.

The chain has TRBV10-3 and TRBJ2-3; D may be TRBD2 (5 bases). The CDR3 covers 14 residues. The germline V gene encodes CDR1 ENHRY and CDR2 SYGVKD. Trimming stripped 6 bases from V and 4 bases from J, with 14 bases between. The CDR3 sequence: CAISGDQRADTQYF. CDR3 in DNA: TGTGCCATCAGCGGGGATCAGAGGGCAGATACGCAGTATTTT.

This chain joins TRBV5-1 and TRBJ1-2, with a possible D match to TRBD1 (5 bases). This CDR3 has 15 residues. Looked up from germline, CDR1 is SGHRS and CDR2 is YFSETQ. Trimming left V 3 bases short and J 7 bases short, with 19 bases between. The CDR3 sequence: CASSSDTLLAAGYTF. The CDR3 bases are TGCGCCAGCAGCTCGGACACTCTCCTCGCGGCTGGCTACACCTTC. The full variable domain, in which reference TRBV5-1 and TRBJ1-2 provide the parts outside the CDR3, is KAGVTQTPRYLIKTRGQQVTLSCSPISGHRSVSWYQQTPGQGLQFLFEYFSETQRNKGNFPGRFSGRQFSNSRSEMNVSTLELGDSALYLCASSSDTLLAAGYTFGSGTRLTVV.

The chain recombines TRBV4-1 with TRBJ2-7, with 8 bases identical to TRBD2. V shed 2 bases and J 1 base; nucleotides not matched to a gene: 7. In germline, CDR1 is MGHRA, CDR2 YSYEKL. The CDR3 runs 16 residues. CDR3 in amino acids: CASSQQSGGPSYEQYF. In nucleotides, the CDR3 is TGCGCCAGCAGCCAACAAAGCGGGGGACCGTCCTACGAGCAGTACTTC.

The rearrangement links TRBV6-1 to TRBJ1-2, with no clear D. Germline CDR1 reads MNHNS; CDR2 reads SASEGT. The CDR3 consists of 16 residues. V lost 4 bases and J 0 bases, leaving 15 bases between the germline ends. CDR3 loop: CASSVVFPSPNYGYTF. The CDR3 DNA reads TGTGCCAGCAGTGTTGTCTTTCCGTCTCCTAACTATGGCTACACCTTC.

The rearrangement links TRBV9 to TRBJ1-1; no definite D call. The CDR3 loop spans 14 amino acids. V was cut by 3 bases and J by 2 bases, with 11 bases left in between. Germline V gene data show CDR1 as SGDLS and CDR2 as YYNGEE. The CDR3 loop reads CASSARRGNTEAFF. Written as DNA, the CDR3 is TGTGCCAGCAGCGCAAGGAGAGGAAACACTGAAGCTTTCTTT.

The V gene is TRBV7-2, the J gene TRBJ1-5, with a weak D call TRBD1 (5 bases). V lost 1 base to trimming and J lost 2 bases, with 12 bases between them. CDR3 size: 16 residues. Germline loops: CDR1 SGHTA, CDR2 FQGNSA. This CDR3 is CASSLVLGGGNQPQHF. The DNA of the CDR3 is TGTGCCAGCAGCTTAGTGTTGGGAGGGGGCAATCAGCCCCAGCATTTT.

The sample holds one count of this clone. V usage is TRBV5-6 and J usage is TRBJ2-1; 7 bases fit TRBD1. The CDR3 runs to 16 residues. The germline gives CDR1 SGHDT, CDR2 YYEEEE. J gave up 0 bases and V 4 bases, and 7 bases lay outside the gene matches. The chain's CDR3 is CASSPRTGVSYNEQFF. CDR3 DNA: TGTGCCAGCAGCCCCAGGACAGGTGTCTCCTACAATGAGCAGTTCTTC.

This sequence joins TRBV7-9 and TRBJ2-2, with TRBD2 identical over 8 bases. CDR1 and CDR2 from the germline V gene are SEHNR and FQNEAQ (reference sequence). V lost 2 bases, J lost 1 base, and 3 bases stayed unmatched. The CDR3 contains 16 residues. This CDR3 is CASSLSLAGNTGELFF. CDR3 nucleotides: TGTGCCAGCAGCTTATCCCTAGCGGGGAACACCGGGGAGCTGTTTTTT.

The chain combines TRBV7-9 with TRBJ2-1; 10 nucleotides align to TRBD2. Germline V CDR1 and CDR2: SEHNR, FQNEAQ (reference sequence). V gave up 0 bases and J gave up 7 bases; unmatched junction bases: 3. The CDR3 totals 15 residues. The CDR3 here is CASSLATSGVNEQFF. CDR3 sequence (DNA): TGTGCCAGCAGCTTAGCAACTAGCGGGGTGAATGAGCAGTTCTTC.

V gene TRBV9 combines with J gene TRBJ1-5; no reliable D call. V lost 0 bases and J 4 bases, leaving 11 bases between the germline ends. Germline CDR1 reads SGDLS; CDR2 reads YYNGEE. CDR3 size: 15 residues. The CDR3 protein is CASSVGSGKNQPQHF. The CDR3 region has the DNA TGTGCCAGCAGCGTAGGATCGGGAAAGAATCAGCCCCAGCATTTT.

This clone was seen only once. The V and J genes are TRBV6-5 and TRBJ1-5; a possible D gene is TRBD1 (6 bases). The CDR3 is 15 amino acids. Between the trimmed V and J ends, which lost 0 bases and 5 bases, there was a span of 11 bases. Per germline, CDR1 MNHEY and CDR2 SVGAGI. The CDR3 DNA sequence: TGTGCCAGCAGTTACTCTGGACAGTTTGATCAGCCCCAGCATTTT. Protein product: CASSYSGQFDQPQHF.

The rearrangement links TRBV10-3 to TRBJ1-3; a possible D gene is TRBD1 (6 bases). Germline V CDR1 and CDR2: ENHRY, SYGVKD. The V end was cut by 5 bases, the J end by 4 bases, with 15 bases between. This CDR3 contains 15 residues. CDR3 coding DNA: TGTGCCATCAGTCCCCTCGGGGGGCCCGGAAACACCATATATTTT. Translated, it gives CAISPLGGPGNTIYF.

The chain combines TRBV7-9 with TRBJ1-5; no reliable D call. Germline loops: CDR1 SEHNR, CDR2 FQNEAQ (reference sequence). V was shortened by 1 base and J by 0 bases, with 4 bases between the two germline ends. The CDR3 runs 14 residues. The CDR3 DNA sequence: TGTGCCAGCAGCTTAGACTATAGCAATCAGCCCCAGCATTTT. The encoded protein is CASSLDYSNQPQHF.